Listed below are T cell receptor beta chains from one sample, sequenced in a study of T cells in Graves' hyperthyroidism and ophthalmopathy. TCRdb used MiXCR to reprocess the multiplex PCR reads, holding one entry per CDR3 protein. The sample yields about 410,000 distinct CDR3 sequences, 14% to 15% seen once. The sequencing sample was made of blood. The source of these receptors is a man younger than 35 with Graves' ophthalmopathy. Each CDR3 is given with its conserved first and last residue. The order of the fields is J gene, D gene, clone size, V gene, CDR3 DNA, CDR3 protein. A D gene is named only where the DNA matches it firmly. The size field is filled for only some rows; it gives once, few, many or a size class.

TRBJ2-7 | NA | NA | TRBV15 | TGTGCCACCAGCACGCTAGCGAGAGACTACGAGCAGTACTTC | CATSTLARDYEQYF
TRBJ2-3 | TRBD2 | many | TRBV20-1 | TGCAGTGCACGACTAGCGGGGGGATGGGCAGATACGCAGTATTTT | CSARLAGGWADTQYF
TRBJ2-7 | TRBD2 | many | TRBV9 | TGTGCCAGCAGCGTAGGGCGGGGGGTGGCCTACGAGCAGTACTTC | CASSVGRGVAYEQYF
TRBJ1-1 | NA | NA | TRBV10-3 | TGTGCCATCAGTGAGTTAGGGGCCCGAACTGAAGCTTTCTTT | CAISELGARTEAFF
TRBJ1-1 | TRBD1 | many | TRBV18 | TGTGCCAGCTCACCGGGACAGACGAACACTGAAGCTTTCTTT | CASSPGQTNTEAFF
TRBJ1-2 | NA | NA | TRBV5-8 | TGTGCCAGCAGCTTCCAGGAAAACTATGGCTACACCTTC | CASSFQENYGYTF
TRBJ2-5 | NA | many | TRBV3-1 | TGTGCCAGCAGCCAAAGGACCAGCCGGACCCAGTACTTC | CASSQRTSRTQYF
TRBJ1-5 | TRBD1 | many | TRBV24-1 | TGTGCCACCAGCCGGGACAGGGGTCCGAGCAATCAGCCCCAGCATTTT | CATSRDRGPSNQPQHF
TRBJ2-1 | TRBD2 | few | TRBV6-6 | TGTGCCAGCAGTTACGGGACTAGCGCTGGCAATGAGCAGTTCTTC | CASSYGTSAGNEQFF
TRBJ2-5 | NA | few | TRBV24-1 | TGTGCCACCGCCGCGGAGGGAACCTACCAAGAGACCCAGTACTTC | CATAAEGTYQETQYF
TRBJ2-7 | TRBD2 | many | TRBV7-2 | TGTGCCAGCAGATTTTCGGGGGGGCCGGCATACGAGCAGTACTTC | CASRFSGGPAYEQYF
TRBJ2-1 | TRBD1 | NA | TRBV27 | TGTGCCAGCAGTTTATCTCCGACAGGGGGCTTGGACAATGAGCAGTTCTTC | CASSLSPTGGLDNEQFF
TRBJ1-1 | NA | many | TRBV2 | TGTGCCAGCATAAACGGGGACACTGAAGCTTTCTTT | CASINGDTEAFF
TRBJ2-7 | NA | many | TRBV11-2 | TGTGCCAGCAGCTTAGACTGGAGGACGGGAAGGGAGAGCGAGCAGTACTTC | CASSLDWRTGRESEQYF
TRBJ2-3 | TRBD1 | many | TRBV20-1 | TGCAGTGCTAGAGAGCAGGACAGGGGGTCAGATACGCAGTATTTT | CSAREQDRGSDTQYF
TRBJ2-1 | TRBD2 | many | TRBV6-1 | TGTGCCAGCAGGGGAGGGGTATCGATGGCCTACAATGAGCAGTTCTTC | CASRGGVSMAYNEQFF
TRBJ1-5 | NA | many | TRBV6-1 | TGTGCCAGCGCAAGGGGGGTAAATCAGCCCCAGCATTTT | CASARGVNQPQHF
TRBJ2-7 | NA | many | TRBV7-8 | TGTGCCAGCAGCTTTCCCCCCTGGACTGTCTCCTACGAGCAGTACTTC | CASSFPPWTVSYEQYF
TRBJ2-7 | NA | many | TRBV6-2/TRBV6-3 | TGTGCCAGCACCGACTCGGACGACTCCTACGAGCAGTACTTC | CASTDSDDSYEQYF
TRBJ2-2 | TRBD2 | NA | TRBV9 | TGTGCCAGCAGCGTATGGCTAGCGGGCCTGGCCACCGGGGAGCTGTTTTTT | CASSVWLAGLATGELFF
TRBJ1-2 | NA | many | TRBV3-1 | TGTGCCAGCAGCCAAGTTGGGAGCGACTATGGCTACACCTTC | CASSQVGSDYGYTF
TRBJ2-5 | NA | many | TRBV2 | TGTGCCAGCAGTGAAGCGCTAGGGAAGAAGACCCAGTACTTC | CASSEALGKKTQYF
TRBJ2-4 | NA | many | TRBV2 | TGTGCCAGCAGCGGGGCTAGCGTTAACATTCAGTACTTC | CASSGASVNIQYF
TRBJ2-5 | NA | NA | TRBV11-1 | TGTGCCAGCAGTAGCCCTAGGGGGGAGACCCAGTACTTC | CASSSPRGETQYF
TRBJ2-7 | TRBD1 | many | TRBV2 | TGTGCCAGCGGGACAGGGCACTACGAGCAGTACTTC | CASGTGHYEQYF
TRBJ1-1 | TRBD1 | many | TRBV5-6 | TGTGCCAGCAGCAACCGACAGGGATTCACTGAAGCTTTCTTT | CASSNRQGFTEAFF
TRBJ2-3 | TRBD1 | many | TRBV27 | TGTGCCAGCAGTTTATATCCAGGGGGCCACACAGATACGCAGTATTTT | CASSLYPGGHTDTQYF
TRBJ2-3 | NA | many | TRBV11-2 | TGTGCCAGCAGCTTAGGCTCAGATACGCAGTATTTT | CASSLGSDTQYF
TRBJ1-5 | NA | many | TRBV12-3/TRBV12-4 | TGTGCCAGCAGTCCAGACAGGTACAATCAGCCCCAGCATTTT | CASSPDRYNQPQHF
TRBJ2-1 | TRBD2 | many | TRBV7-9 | TGTGCCAGCAGCCTAACGGGAGGTAATGAGCAGTTCTTC | CASSLTGGNEQFF
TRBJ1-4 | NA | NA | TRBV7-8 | TGTGCCAGCAGACCTAGGACAGCAACTAATGAAAAACTGTTTTTT | CASRPRTATNEKLFF
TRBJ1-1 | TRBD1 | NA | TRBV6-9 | TGTGCCAGCAGTTTGGACGGTCGTCAGGGGGACACTGAAGCTTTCTTT | CASSLDGRQGDTEAFF
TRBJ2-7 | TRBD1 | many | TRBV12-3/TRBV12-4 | TGTGCCAGCAGTTTTTACGGACAGGGGTACGAGCAGTACTTC | CASSFYGQGYEQYF
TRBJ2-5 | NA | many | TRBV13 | TGTGCCAGCAGCTTAGGCCTGGGCATAGTAGAGACCCAGTACTTC | CASSLGLGIVETQYF
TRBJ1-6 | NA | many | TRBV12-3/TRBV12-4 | TGTGCCAGCAACGAGGACAGCTCCTATAATTCACCCCTCCACTTT | CASNEDSSYNSPLHF
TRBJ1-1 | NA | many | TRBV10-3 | TGTGCCCTGGCCCGGGGGCGGAACACTGAAGCTTTCTTT | CALARGRNTEAFF
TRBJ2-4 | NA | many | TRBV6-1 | TGTGCCAGTTCGACTACAGGGCTGGCAAACATTCAGTACTTC | CASSTTGLANIQYF
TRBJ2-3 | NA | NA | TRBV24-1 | TGTGCCACCAGTGATTGGACAGTTTCTTTGGATACGCAGTATTTT | CATSDWTVSLDTQYF
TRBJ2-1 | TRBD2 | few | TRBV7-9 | TGTGCCAGCAGCGCGGGGGGAGGATCGGACAATGAGCAGTTCTTC | CASSAGGGSDNEQFF
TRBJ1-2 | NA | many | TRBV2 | TGTGCCAGCAGTGAAGCGCTGGGCAGCTACTATGGCTACACCTTC | CASSEALGSYYGYTF
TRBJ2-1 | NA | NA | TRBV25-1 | TGTGCCAGCAGTGTCATTGGACAGTTCTCCTACGAGCAGTTCTTC | CASSVIGQFSYEQFF
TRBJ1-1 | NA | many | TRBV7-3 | TGTGCCAGCAGCCCCAATAAGGGTGGGGGTACTGAAGCTTTCTTT | CASSPNKGGGTEAFF